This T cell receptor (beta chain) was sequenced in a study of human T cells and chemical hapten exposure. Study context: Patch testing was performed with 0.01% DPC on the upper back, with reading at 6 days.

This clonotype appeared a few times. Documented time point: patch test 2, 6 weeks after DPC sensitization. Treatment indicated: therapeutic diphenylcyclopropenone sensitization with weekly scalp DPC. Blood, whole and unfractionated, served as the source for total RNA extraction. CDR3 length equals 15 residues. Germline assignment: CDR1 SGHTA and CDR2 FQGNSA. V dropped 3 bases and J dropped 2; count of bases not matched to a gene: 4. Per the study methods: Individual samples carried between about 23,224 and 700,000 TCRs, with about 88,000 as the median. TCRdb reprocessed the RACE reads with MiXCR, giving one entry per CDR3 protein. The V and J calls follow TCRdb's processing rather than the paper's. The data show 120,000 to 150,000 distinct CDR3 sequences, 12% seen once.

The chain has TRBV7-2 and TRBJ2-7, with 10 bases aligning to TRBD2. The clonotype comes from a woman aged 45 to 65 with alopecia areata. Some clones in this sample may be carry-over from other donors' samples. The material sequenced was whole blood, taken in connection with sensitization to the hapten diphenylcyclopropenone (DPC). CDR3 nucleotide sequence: TGTGCCAGCAGCTTGGGGGGGACTAGCGCCTACGAGCAGTACTTC. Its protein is CASSLGGTSAYEQYF.